The next 2 T cell receptor beta chains were all read from a single sample in a study of T cell responses to AZD1222 COVID-19 vaccine. The protocol was immunoSEQ multiplex PCR, while the TCRdb copy is restricted to in-frame clones and leaves out a portion. There are 100,000 to 150,000 clones in the sample; around 88% occur only once, and about 4.9% lies in the top ten. Material: peripheral blood, obtained on day 0 of AZD1222 vaccination. The receptor source for this set is an adult in good health.

This clone was seen a few times. The chain recombines TRBV5-1 with TRBJ2-4; 10 bases agree with TRBD1. The CDR3 length is 13 residues. The V and J ends lost 4 bases and 8 bases, in that order; junction bases with no gene match: 3. The germline V gene encodes CDR1 SGHRS and CDR2 YFSETQ. The CDR3 is CASSPTGGDIQYF. DNA of the CDR3: TGCGCCAGCAGCCCGACAGGGGGCGACATTCAGTACTTC.

The V gene is TRBV6-2 or TRBV6-3, the J gene TRBJ1-6, with TRBD1 matching 7 bases. The CDR3 covers 17 residues. V was clipped by 1 base and J by 9 bases; unmatched bases: 12. Germline values: CDR1 MNHEY, CDR2 SVGEGT. CDR3 region: CASSYLSWEGARSPLHF. For the CDR3, the DNA is TGTGCCAGCAGTTACTTATCCTGGGAGGGGGCGCGTTCACCCCTCCACTTT.